Below are 27 T cell receptor beta chains sequenced from a single sample in a study of CD8 T cells in ankylosing spondylitis. TCRdb processed the 5' RACE reads anew with MiXCR; each CDR3 protein has one entry. Among nearly 250,000 distinct CDR3 sequences listed, over 30% were seen once. Specimen: blood, either unsorted or a sorted T cell fraction (not recorded which). These receptors came from a male donor with ankylosing spondylitis or in good health (not recorded which).

This sequence joins TRBV14 and TRBJ2-7, with D uncertain. The CDR3 loop spans 12 amino acids. Trimming cost V 1 base and J 4 bases, with 5 bases left between them. The germline V gene encodes CDR1 SGHDN and CDR2 FVKESK. Here the CDR3 DNA reads TGTGCCAGCAGCCAAGTCCAATACGAGCAGTACTTC. Its translation is CASSQVQYEQYF.

This chain connects TRBV5-6 to TRBJ2-7; 11 nucleotides align to TRBD1. J lost 4 bases, V lost 6 bases, and 6 bases had no gene match. CDR3 length equals 14 residues. Germline loops: CDR1 SGHDT, CDR2 YYEEEE. The DNA of the CDR3 is TGTGCCAGCACCTCTGGGACAGGGGGGTACGAGCAGTACTTC. It is translated as CASTSGTGGYEQYF.

This clonotype came up a few times. CDR3 region: CSARRISGANVLTF. CDR3 sequence (DNA): TGCAGTGCTAGAAGGATATCTGGGGCCAACGTCCTGACTTTC. This chain connects TRBV20-1 to TRBJ2-6; D gene ambiguous. The CDR3 contains 14 residues. V lost 2 bases and J 1 base, leaving 6 bases between the germline ends. CDR1 DFQATT and CDR2 SNEGSKA come from the germline V gene (reference sequence).

DNA for the CDR3: TGTGCCAGCAGTCCAGCCGAGAGCTCCTATAATTCACCCCTCCACTTT. The encoded protein is CASSPAESSYNSPLHF. The chain links TRBV5-6 to TRBJ1-6; no firm D call. V shed 5 bases and J shed 0 bases, with 12 bases lying between them. The germline V gene encodes CDR1 SGHDT and CDR2 YYEEEE. CDR3 size: 16 residues.

J is TRBJ2-7 and V is TRBV5-1; D tentatively reads TRBD1 or TRBD2 (5 bases each). V lost 4 bases and J 2 bases, leaving 16 bases between the germline ends. The CDR3 is made up of 15 amino acids. The germline CDR1 and CDR2 sequences are SGHRS and YFSETQ. DNA for the CDR3: TGCGCCAGCAGCCCGCCGGGACGGAAGACCTACGAGCAGTACTTC. This gives the protein CASSPPGRKTYEQYF.

The chain couples TRBV4-2 to TRBJ2-1; 15 bases agree with TRBD2. V gave up 5 bases and J gave up 9 bases; unmatched junction bases: 8. Looked up from germline, CDR1 is LGHNA and CDR2 is YNFKEQ. This CDR3 has 16 amino acids. The CDR3 loop reads CASSWTSGGAWPEQFF. The CDR3 DNA sequence: TGTGCCAGCAGCTGGACTAGCGGGGGGGCCTGGCCTGAGCAGTTCTTC.

The V gene is TRBV6-1, the J gene TRBJ1-4; 7 bases align to TRBD1. CDR1 MNHNS and CDR2 SASEGT come from the germline V gene. Trimming removed 5 bases from V and 10 bases from J; junction bases left unmatched: 10. The CDR3 loop spans 14 amino acids. In nucleotides, the CDR3 is TGTGCCAGCAGTCGCACAGGGGAAGAGGGAAAACTGTTTTTT. This translates into CASSRTGEEGKLFF.

The V call is TRBV7-2, the J call TRBJ2-7; 9 bases line up with TRBD2. The V and J ends lost 4 bases and 3 bases, in that order; junction bases with no gene match: 7. The CDR3 is 15 amino acids. The germline V gene has CDR1 SGHTA and CDR2 FQGNSA. The CDR3 loop reads CASSSGLARHYEQYF. Here the CDR3 DNA reads TGTGCCAGCAGCTCCGGACTAGCGCGCCACTACGAGCAGTACTTC.

This sequence joins TRBV27 and TRBJ2-3; D is unresolved. This CDR3 contains 13 residues. With 0 bases removed from V and 6 bases from J, the gap between germline ends came to 7 bases. Germline V lookup: CDR1 MNHEY, CDR2 SMNVEV (reference sequence). The CDR3 here is CASSLSWLDTQYF. DNA of the CDR3: TGTGCCAGCAGTTTATCCTGGTTGGATACGCAGTATTTT.

The rearrangement links TRBV12-3 or TRBV12-4 to TRBJ2-3; D is unclear. The CDR3 runs to 15 residues. V dropped 1 base and J dropped 0 bases, with 8 bases sitting between them. Written as DNA, the CDR3 is TGTGCCAGCAGTTTAGGGGATACTAGCACAGATACGCAGTATTTT. This translates into CASSLGDTSTDTQYF.

This clonotype was detected a few times. CDR3 loop: CASSVQGASGELFF. The CDR3 DNA reads as TGCGCCAGCAGCGTACAGGGGGCGTCCGGGGAGCTGTTTTTT. The V call is TRBV5-1, the J call TRBJ2-2; 9 nucleotides agree with TRBD1. Germline V gene data show CDR1 as SGHRS and CDR2 as YFSETQ. This CDR3 is 14 amino acids long. The V gene end was trimmed by 4 bases and the J gene end by 6 bases; junction bases not matched to a gene: 4. The variable domain in full, completed from reference TRBV5-1 and TRBJ2-2, reads KAGVTQTPRYLIKTRGQQVTLSCSPISGHRSVSWYQQTPGQGLQFLFEYFSETQRNKGNFPGRFSGRQFSNSRSEMNVSTLELGDSALYLCASSVQGASGELFFGEGSRLTVL.

Only a few counts were recorded for this clonotype. The chain links TRBV10-1 to TRBJ2-5, with D maybe TRBD2 (6 bases). This CDR3 is built from 15 residues. V lost 0 bases to trimming and J lost 4 bases, with 12 bases between them. Germline V CDR1 and CDR2: WNHNN, SYGVQD (reference sequence). CDR3 sequence reads: CASSESAGLGETQYF. The CDR3 nucleotides read TGCGCCAGCAGTGAGTCGGCGGGGTTGGGAGAGACCCAGTACTTC.

This clonotype came up a few times. This chain joins TRBV20-1 and TRBJ1-1, with 7 bases identical to TRBD1. J lost 3 bases, V lost 2 bases, and 6 bases had no gene match. Per germline, CDR1 DFQATT and CDR2 SNEGSKA (reference sequence). CDR3 length equals 14 residues. CDR3 sequence reads: CSARPTGVHTEAFF. In DNA, the CDR3 is TGCAGTGCTAGACCTACAGGGGTTCACACTGAAGCTTTCTTT.

The chain is built from TRBV20-1 and TRBJ2-5; D is ambiguous. Germline CDR1 reads DFQATT; CDR2 reads SNEGSKA (reference sequence). This CDR3 contains 13 residues. V was clipped by 3 bases and J by 2 bases, with 10 bases between them. CDR3 protein: CSASAGIQETQYF. For the CDR3, the DNA is TGCAGTGCTAGTGCTGGAATTCAAGAGACCCAGTACTTC.

This sequence joins TRBV12-3 or TRBV12-4 and TRBJ2-2; D is undetermined. CDR3 length: 14 amino acids. Trimming took off 5 bases at V and 2 bases at J, with 9 bases between the two ends. The CDR3 region has the DNA TGTGCCAGCAGTCCTAACAGAAACACCGGGGAGCTGTTTTTT. This codes for CASSPNRNTGELFF.

This clonotype was observed a handful of times. The rearrangement uses TRBV20-1 and TRBJ2-7; D unresolved. The length of the CDR3 is 12 residues. V was pared by 2 bases and J by 1 base, with 6 bases between. The V gene's germline CDR1 is DFQATT and CDR2 SNEGSKA (reference sequence). Here the CDR3 DNA reads TGCAGTGCTAGACGGCTATCCTACGAGCAGTACTTC. This codes for CSARRLSYEQYF.

The chain combines TRBV29-1 with TRBJ2-7; D gene unclear. CDR3 length: 13 amino acids. The germline gives CDR1 SQVTM, CDR2 ANQGSEA. V was trimmed by 2 bases and J by 2 bases, leaving 10 bases between them. CDR3 residues: CSVERQGTYEQYF. DNA for the CDR3: TGCAGCGTTGAAAGGCAAGGGACCTACGAGCAGTACTTC.

The chain carries TRBV5-1 and TRBJ2-5, with 9 bases that match TRBD1. The V gene end was trimmed by 4 bases and the J gene end by 5 bases; junction bases not matched to a gene: 9. CDR1 SGHRS and CDR2 YFSETQ come from the germline V gene. CDR3 length: 15 residues. The DNA for the CDR3 is TGCGCCAGCAGCCCTCGACAGGGGGTATGGGAGACCCAGTACTTC. This translates into CASSPRQGVWETQYF.

The chain has TRBV20-1 and TRBJ2-5; D remains ambiguous. Germline lookup yields CDR1 DFQATT and CDR2 SNEGSKA (reference sequence). Trimming left V 4 bases short and J 5 bases short, with 14 bases between. This CDR3 has 13 residues. The CDR3 nucleotides read TGCAGTGCTATCAGGACGGACCGGGAGACCCAGTACTTC. This translates into CSAIRTDRETQYF.

The chain has TRBV7-2 and TRBJ1-6, with D perhaps matching TRBD1 (6 bases). Trimming removed 5 bases from V and 15 bases from J, with 23 bases in between. Germline V lookup: CDR1 SGHTA, CDR2 FQGNSA. This CDR3 has 15 residues. The DNA for the CDR3 is TGTGCCAGCAGCCGAGCCGGGACATCCCGCTTAGTCCTCCACTTT. Translated: CASSRAGTSRLVLHF.

This clonotype was recorded a few times. The gene calls are TRBV7-9 and TRBJ1-1; D is ambiguous. Germline V CDR1 and CDR2: SEHNR, FQNEAQ (reference sequence). The CDR3 is made up of 12 amino acids. Deletions cut 0 bases from V and 12 bases from J, with 11 bases between. The CDR3 nucleotides read TGTGCCAGCAGCTTAGCCGATTGGGAGACTTTCTTT. It yields the protein CASSLADWETFF.

This clonotype was detected once. J is TRBJ1-5 and V is TRBV12-3 or TRBV12-4; unclear D gene. The V and J ends lost 6 bases and 0 bases respectively, with 18 bases between them. This CDR3 is 17 amino acids long. Here the CDR3 DNA reads TGTGCCAGCAGCGCGTTGTCAGGAGCCTATAGCAATCAGCCCCAGCATTTT. Translation: CASSALSGAYSNQPQHF.

The sample holds a few counts of this clonotype. This chain uses TRBV7-2 with TRBJ2-3; maybe TRBD2 (5 bases). This CDR3 contains 13 residues. From germline, CDR1 is SGHTA and CDR2 FQGNSA. The V and J ends lost 8 bases and 6 bases respectively, with 15 bases between them. The CDR3 loop reads CASGLLRSDTQYF. The DNA for the CDR3 is TGTGCCAGCGGACTCTTAAGGTCGGATACGCAGTATTTT. Full variable domain (remainder filled in from reference TRBV7-2 and TRBJ2-3): GAGVSQSPSNKVTEKGKDVELRCDPISGHTALYWYRQSLGQGLEFLIYFQGNSAPDKSGLPSDRFSAERTGGSVSTLTIQRTQQEDSAVYLCASGLLRSDTQYFGPGTRLTVL.

This clonotype was detected a few times. The junction and the germline gene differ at one end; a read error may be behind it. V and J are TRBV29-1 and TRBJ2-5, with 7 bases identical to TRBD1. The CDR3 spans 15 residues. The germline V gene encodes CDR1 SQVTM and CDR2 ANQGSEA. The DNA for the CDR3 is TGCAGCGTGGAAGGGGGCTCTGCCTACCAAGAGACCCAGTACTTC. Residues: CSVEGGSAYQETQYF.

The J gene is TRBJ2-7, the V gene TRBV6-5; D remains unclear. V gave up 0 bases and J gave up 3 bases, with 15 bases separating them. Germline values: CDR1 MNHEY, CDR2 SVGAGI. The CDR3 covers 16 residues. The CDR3 loop reads CASSYSPGPILYEQYF. For the CDR3, the DNA is TGTGCCAGCAGTTACTCTCCGGGCCCCATCCTCTACGAGCAGTACTTC.

A few counts support this clonotype. The rearrangement links TRBV12-3 or TRBV12-4 to TRBJ2-3; TRBD2 is a possible D gene (7 bases). Trimming shortened V by 2 bases and J by 5 bases, and 14 bases separated the two germline ends. The CDR3 contains 15 residues. CDR3 protein: CASSLWGGGGDTQYF. CDR3 DNA: TGTGCCAGCAGTTTATGGGGGGGCGGTGGAGATACGCAGTATTTT.

The J gene is TRBJ2-2, the V gene TRBV12-3 or TRBV12-4; unclear D gene. The CDR3 runs 12 residues. Trimming removed 4 bases at V and 7 bases at J, with 7 bases between. In DNA form, the CDR3 reads TGTGCCAGCAGTTGGACCAGCGGGGAGCTGTTTTTT. Protein: CASSWTSGELFF.